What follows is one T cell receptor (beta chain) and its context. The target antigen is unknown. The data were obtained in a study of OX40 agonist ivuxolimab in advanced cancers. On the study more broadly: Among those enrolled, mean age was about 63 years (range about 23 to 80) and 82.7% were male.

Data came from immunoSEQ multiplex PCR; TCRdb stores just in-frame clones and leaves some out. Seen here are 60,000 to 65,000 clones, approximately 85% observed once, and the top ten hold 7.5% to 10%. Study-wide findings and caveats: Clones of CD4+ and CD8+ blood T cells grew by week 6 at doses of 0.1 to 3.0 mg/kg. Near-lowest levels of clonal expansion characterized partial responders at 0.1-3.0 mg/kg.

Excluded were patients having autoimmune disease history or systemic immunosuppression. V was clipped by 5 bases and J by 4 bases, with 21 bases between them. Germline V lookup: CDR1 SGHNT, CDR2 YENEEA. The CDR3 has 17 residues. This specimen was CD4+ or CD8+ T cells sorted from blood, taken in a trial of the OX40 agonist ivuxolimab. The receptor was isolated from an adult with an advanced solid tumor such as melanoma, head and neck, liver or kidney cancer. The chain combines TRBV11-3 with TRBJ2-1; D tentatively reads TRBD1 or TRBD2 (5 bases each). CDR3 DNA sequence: TGTGCCAGCAGCCTAAGTGGCACGGGGACCCTTTACAATGAGCAGTTCTTC. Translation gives CASSLSGTGTLYNEQFF.